These T cell receptor beta chains were read from a single sample in a study of Graves' ophthalmopathy and Graves' hyperthyroidism. TCRdb passed the multiplex PCR reads through MiXCR, listing each CDR3 protein once. The sample records 680,000 or so distinct CDR3 sequences, 20% to 25% being singletons. Input material: peripheral blood. Receptors originate from a woman younger than 30 with stable Graves' hyperthyroidism. Some clones in this sample may be carry-over from other donors' samples. The CDR3 runs from the conserved cysteine through the conserved F or W. D genes are given only for firm matches. Where a row states a size, it is once, few, many or the class of an expanded clone; other rows omit it.

TRBJ1-2 | many | 13 | - | TRBV27 | CASSLGTSRSYTF | TGTGCCAGCAGTTTGGGGACAAGTCGTAGCTACACCTTC
TRBJ2-7 | - | 16 | TRBD1 | TRBV11-1 | CASSFLPGQGVYEQYF | TGTGCCAGCAGCTTTCTTCCGGGACAGGGGGTTTACGAGCAGTACTTC
TRBJ1-1 | - | 14 | - | TRBV4-1 | CASSQWGGGTEAFF | TGCGCCAGCAGCCAATGGGGTGGAGGCACTGAAGCTTTCTTT
TRBJ1-5 | - | 15 | - | TRBV19 | CASSVYRDGNQPQHF | TGTGCCAGTAGTGTCTACAGGGACGGCAATCAGCCCCAGCATTTT
TRBJ1-3 | - | 17 | TRBD1 | TRBV7-8 | CASSYPGQGRTGNTIYF | TGTGCCAGCAGCTATCCGGGACAGGGGAGGACTGGAAACACCATATATTTT
TRBJ2-7 | many | 14 | TRBD1 | TRBV15 | CATTGKGAPYEQYF | TGTGCCACCACCGGAAAGGGGGCACCCTACGAGCAGTACTTC
TRBJ1-5 | - | 14 | - | TRBV6-1 | CASTLRGSNQPQHF | TGTGCCAGCACTCTAAGGGGTAGCAATCAGCCCCAGCATTTT
TRBJ2-7 | - | 13 | - | TRBV19 | CASSMTVAYEQYF | TGTGCCAGTAGTATGACAGTCGCCTACGAGCAGTACTTC
TRBJ1-1 | - | 14 | TRBD1 | TRBV28 | CASSSFPGGQASFF | TGTGCCAGCAGTTCATTTCCGGGGGGACAGGCCTCTTTCTTT
TRBJ1-5 | many | 13 | - | TRBV30 | CAWSWGAGQPQHF | TGTGCCTGGAGTTGGGGAGCAGGTCAGCCCCAGCATTTT
TRBJ2-4 | many | 15 | TRBD2 | TRBV5-1 | CASSSTGTSGNIQYF | TGCGCCAGCAGCTCGACCGGGACTAGCGGAAACATTCAGTACTTC
TRBJ2-5 | many | 16 | - | TRBV12-3/TRBV12-4 | CASSLGRLLKPETQYF | TGTGCCAGCAGTTTAGGGCGGTTGCTAAAGCCAGAGACCCAGTACTTC
TRBJ2-2 | many | 15 | TRBD2 | TRBV6-5 | CASSWTSGGTGELFF | TGTGCCAGCAGTTGGACTAGCGGGGGGACCGGGGAGCTGTTTTTT
TRBJ2-7 | many | 12 | - | TRBV10-1 | CASSESRAEQYF | TGCGCCAGCAGTGAATCCCGGGCCGAGCAGTACTTC
TRBJ1-1 | few | 14 | TRBD1 | TRBV28 | CATGTVDLNTEAFF | TGTGCCACCGGGACAGTTGATCTGAACACTGAAGCTTTCTTT
TRBJ1-6 | few | 15 | - | TRBV5-1 | CASSLGGKNNSPLHF | TGCGCCAGCAGCTTAGGGGGTAAAAATAATTCACCCCTCCACTTT
TRBJ1-1 | - | 15 | - | TRBV5-5 | CASSLLVMKDTEAFF | TGTGCCAGCAGCTTGTTGGTGATGAAGGACACTGAAGCTTTCTTT
TRBJ1-5 | many | 13 | - | TRBV30 | CAWSYSENQPQHF | TGTGCCTGGAGTTACAGCGAAAATCAGCCCCAGCATTTT
TRBJ2-7 | - | 14 | - | TRBV19 | CASSIDLGSAEQYF | TGTGCCAGTAGTATAGATCTGGGGAGCGCCGAGCAGTACTTC
TRBJ2-5 | many | 14 | TRBD2 | TRBV6-5 | CASSSTSGTETQYF | TGTGCCAGCAGTTCGACTAGCGGGACTGAGACCCAGTACTTC
TRBJ1-1 | many | 13 | - | TRBV12-3/TRBV12-4 | CASNKQANTKAFF | TGTGCCAGCAACAAACAGGCGAACACTAAAGCTTTCTTT
TRBJ2-6 | many | 18 | - | TRBV6-2/TRBV6-3 | CASSSSTGGGAGANVLTF | TGTGCCAGCAGTTCCTCTACTGGGGGCGGAGCTGGGGCCAACGTCCTGACTTTC